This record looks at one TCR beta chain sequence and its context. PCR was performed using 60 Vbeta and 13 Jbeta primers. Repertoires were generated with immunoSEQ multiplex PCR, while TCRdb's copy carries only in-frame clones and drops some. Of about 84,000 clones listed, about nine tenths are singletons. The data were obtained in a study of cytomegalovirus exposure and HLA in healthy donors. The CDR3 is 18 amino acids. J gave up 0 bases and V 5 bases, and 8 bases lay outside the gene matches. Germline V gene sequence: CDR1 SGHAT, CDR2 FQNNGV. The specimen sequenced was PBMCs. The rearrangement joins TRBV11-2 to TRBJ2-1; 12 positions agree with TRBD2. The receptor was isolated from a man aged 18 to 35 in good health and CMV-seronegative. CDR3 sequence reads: CASSPGTSGYASYNEQFF. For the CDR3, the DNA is TGTGCCAGCAGCCCCGGGACTAGCGGGTATGCCTCCTACAATGAGCAGTTCTTC.